The subject of this entry is one T cell receptor beta chain. Its antigen is not known. The CDR3 sequence is 13 residues long. The ends were cut back, 5 bases at V and 7 bases at J, with 12 bases in the middle. Germline V CDR1 and CDR2: MNHEY, SMNVEV (reference sequence). This table comes from immunoSEQ multiplex PCR, and its TCRdb copy is limited to in-frame clones, with some not included. The profile shows roughly 64,000 clones, approximately 72% of them singletons. This sample was taken from a study of vaccination effects on CD4 cells after COVID-19. Background on the study: Every participant took two doses of the BNT162b2 or mRNA-1273 vaccine. Sampling occurred 16 days and one week pre-vaccination in a couple of convalescent patients.

Researchers isolated CD4+ T cells once roughly nine days of culture had elapsed. Half-medium exchanges with IL-2 medium took place on days 3 and 7. Whole-study results and caveats: Whether induced by infection or by vaccine, clones showed marked clonal contraction late after vaccination.

The chain has TRBV27 and TRBJ1-5, with a possible D match to TRBD1 (5 bases). Here the sequenced sample was CD4+ T cells from PBMCs cultured without peptide, taken before COVID-19 vaccination. The receptor was derived from a human donor who had a prior SARS-CoV-2 infection. CDR3 nucleotide sequence: TGTGCCAGCAGTATTACCTGGGGGCAGCCCCAGCATTTT. Translated, it gives CASSITWGQPQHF.